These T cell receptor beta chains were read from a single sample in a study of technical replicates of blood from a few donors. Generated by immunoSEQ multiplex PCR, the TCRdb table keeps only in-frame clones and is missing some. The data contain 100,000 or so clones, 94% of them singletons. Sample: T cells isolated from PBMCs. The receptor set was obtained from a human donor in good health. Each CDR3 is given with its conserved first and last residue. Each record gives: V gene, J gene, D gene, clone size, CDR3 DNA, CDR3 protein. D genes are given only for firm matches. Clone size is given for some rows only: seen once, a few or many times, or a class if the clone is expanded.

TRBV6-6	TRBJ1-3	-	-	TGTGCCAGCAGTTACTCAAAGGGGTACGGAAACACCATATATTTT	CASSYSKGYGNTIYF
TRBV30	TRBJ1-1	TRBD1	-	TGTGCCTGGAGTGCGACAGGGAGAGCTTTCTTT	CAWSATGRAFF
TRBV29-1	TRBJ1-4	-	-	TGCAGCGTTGAATTTCGGGAAAAACTGTTTTTT	CSVEFREKLFF
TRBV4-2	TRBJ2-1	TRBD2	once	TGTGCCAGCAGCCTTGGCGGGGGATCCTACAATGAGCAGTTCTTC	CASSLGGGSYNEQFF
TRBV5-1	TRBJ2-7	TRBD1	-	TGCGCCAGCAGCTTGTACCTCAGGGGGTGGGGCTACGAGCAGTACTTC	CASSLYLRGWGYEQYF
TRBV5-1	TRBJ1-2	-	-	TGCGCCAGCAGCTTGGTTGGAGGTAACTATGGCTACACCTTC	CASSLVGGNYGYTF
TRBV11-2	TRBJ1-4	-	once	TGTGCCAGCAGCTTAGTATCGATGCGTATTAATGAAAAACTGTTTTTT	CASSLVSMRINEKLFF
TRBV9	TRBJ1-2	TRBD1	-	TGTGCCAGCAGCGTAGATGGGACAGGGATCTATGGCTACACCTTC	CASSVDGTGIYGYTF
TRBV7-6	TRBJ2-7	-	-	TGTGCCAGCAGCCAGTCGACAGGCTCCTACGAGCAGTACTTC	CASSQSTGSYEQYF
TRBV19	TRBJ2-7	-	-	TGTGCCAGTAGTATCTCTCGGGACTACGAGCAGTACTTC	CASSISRDYEQYF
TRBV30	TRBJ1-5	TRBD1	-	TGTGCCTGGGACAGGGCTTTCGAGCCCCAGCATTTT	CAWDRAFEPQHF
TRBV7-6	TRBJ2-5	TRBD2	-	TGTGCCAGCAGCTCCTTTAGCGGGGGGTTCGTCATAGAGACCCAGTACTTC	CASSSFSGGFVIETQYF
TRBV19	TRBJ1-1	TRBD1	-	TGTGCCAGTAGTAACAACCCAGGGACAGGCTGGGACACTGAAGCTTTCTTT	CASSNNPGTGWDTEAFF
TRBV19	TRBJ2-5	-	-	TGTGCCAGTAGTACCCGGACAGGGAGGGAACAAGAGACCCAGTACTTC	CASSTRTGREQETQYF
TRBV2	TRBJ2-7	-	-	TGTGCCAGCAGTGCCCAGGGTATCCACGAGCAGTACTTC	CASSAQGIHEQYF
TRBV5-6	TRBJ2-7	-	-	TGTGCCAGCAGCTTGCCACAGAAGACCTACGAGCAGTACTTC	CASSLPQKTYEQYF
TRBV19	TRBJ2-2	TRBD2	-	TGTGCCAGTAGTATAGTGGGCCAGGGCGGGAGCGCCGGGGAGCTGTTTTTT	CASSIVGQGGSAGELFF
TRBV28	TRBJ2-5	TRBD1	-	TGTGCCAACATCCGGGACAGGGAAGAGACCCAGTACTTC	CANIRDREETQYF
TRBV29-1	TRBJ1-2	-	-	TGCAGCGTTGACAATCAGGCTAACTATGGCTACACCTTC	CSVDNQANYGYTF
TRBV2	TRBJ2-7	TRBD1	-	TGTGCCAGCAGTTCCCGGACAGGGGGCAACGAGCAGTACTTC	CASSSRTGGNEQYF
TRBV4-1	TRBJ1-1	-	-	TGCGCCAGCAGCCAAAAGATCGCGGGCACTGAAGCTTTCTTT	CASSQKIAGTEAFF
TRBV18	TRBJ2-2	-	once	TGTGCCAGCTCACCACCGGCAATCATCACCGGGGAGCTGTTTTTT	CASSPPAIITGELFF
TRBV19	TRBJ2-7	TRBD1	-	TGTGCCAGTAGTGAAGGCACAGGGGGGAGTTACGAGCAGTACTTC	CASSEGTGGSYEQYF
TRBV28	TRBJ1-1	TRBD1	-	TGTGCCAGCAGACAAGACAGGGGGCTGATGAACACTGAAGCTTTCTTT	CASRQDRGLMNTEAFF
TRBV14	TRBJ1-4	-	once	TGTGCCAGCAGCCAGGGCCCGAGTGAAAAACTGTTTTTT	CASSQGPSEKLFF
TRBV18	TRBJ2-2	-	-	TGTGCCAGCTCACTCTACACCGGGGAGCTGTTTTTT	CASSLYTGELFF
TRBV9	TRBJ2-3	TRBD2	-	TGTGCCAGCAGCGACAATCCGGGACTAGCAATAGATACGCAGTATTTT	CASSDNPGLAIDTQYF
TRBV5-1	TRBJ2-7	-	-	TGCGCCAGCAGCAGCGCTCCCGGGAGTCACGAGCAGTACTTC	CASSSAPGSHEQYF
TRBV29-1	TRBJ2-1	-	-	TGCAGCGTTCTCTGGGTGGCGGGCAATGAGCAGTTCTTC	CSVLWVAGNEQFF
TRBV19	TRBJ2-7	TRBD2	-	TGTGCCACCTCCCGGGGAGGGGTCTCCTACGAGCAGTACTTC	CATSRGGVSYEQYF
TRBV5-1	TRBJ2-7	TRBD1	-	TGCGCCAGCAGCGGGGACAGGGGGGTAAGGGAGCAGTACTTC	CASSGDRGVREQYF
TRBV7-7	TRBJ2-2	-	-	TGTGCTAGCAGCTTATTCATAGGGGACACCGGGGAGCTGTTTTTT	CASSLFIGDTGELFF
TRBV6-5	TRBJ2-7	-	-	TGTGCCAGCAGTTATCGCAGGACTGGCCCCTACGAGCAGTACTTC	CASSYRRTGPYEQYF
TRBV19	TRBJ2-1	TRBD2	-	TGTGCCAGTACCGGACTAGCGTCATCGACCAATGAGCAGTTCTTC	CASTGLASSTNEQFF
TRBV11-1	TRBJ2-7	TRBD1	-	TGTGCCAGCAGCAACCGGGACAGAGAATACGAGCAGTACTTC	CASSNRDREYEQYF
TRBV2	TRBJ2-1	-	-	TGTGCCAGCAGTGAAGCCGGGACTGTACCTTACAATGAGCAGTTCTTC	CASSEAGTVPYNEQFF
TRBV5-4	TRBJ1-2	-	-	TGTGCCAGCAGCACGGACAGCTACTATGGCTACACCTTC	CASSTDSYYGYTF
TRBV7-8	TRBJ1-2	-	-	TGTGCCAGCAGCCCCTCGGGACTGGGGACCAACTATGGCTACACCTTC	CASSPSGLGTNYGYTF
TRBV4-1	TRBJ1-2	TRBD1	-	TGCGCCAGCAGCCAAGAAGGGGGCGGCTATGGCTACACCTTC	CASSQEGGGYGYTF
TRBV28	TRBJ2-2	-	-	TGTGCCAGCAGTTCCCTAGCGAGCACCGGGGAGCTGTTTTTT	CASSSLASTGELFF
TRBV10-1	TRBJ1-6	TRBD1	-	TGCGCCACCAGTTCGGGACAGGGCAATTCACCCCTCCACTTT	CATSSGQGNSPLHF
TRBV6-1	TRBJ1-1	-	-	TGTGCCAGCAAGCAGGGTAGGAACACTGAAGCTTTCTTT	CASKQGRNTEAFF
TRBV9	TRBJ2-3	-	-	TGTGCCAGCAGCCCCTCGGGGGGCAGCACAGATACGCAGTATTTT	CASSPSGGSTDTQYF
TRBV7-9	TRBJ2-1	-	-	TGTGCCAGCAGGGGCGCGGGACAGATGGAATACAATGAGCAGTTCTTC	CASRGAGQMEYNEQFF
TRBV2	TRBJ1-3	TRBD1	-	TGTGCCAGCAGTGACGACAGGGGATCTGGAAACACCATATATTTT	CASSDDRGSGNTIYF
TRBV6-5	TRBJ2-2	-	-	TGTGCCAGCAGTAGCGGGTCCGGGGAGCTGTTTTTT	CASSSGSGELFF
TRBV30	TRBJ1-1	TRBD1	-	TGTGCCTGGGGGGGACAGGGGAACACTGAAGCTTTCTTT	CAWGGQGNTEAFF
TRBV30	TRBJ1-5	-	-	TGTGCCTGGAGTGTAAGAGGGAATCAGCCCCAGCATTTT	CAWSVRGNQPQHF